A single count supports the clone carrying this T cell receptor (beta chain). The antigen is not known. The ends lost 3 bases at V and 8 bases at J; junction bases unmatched: 7. Germline V gives CDR1 MGHRA, CDR2 YSYEKL. This CDR3 is 15 amino acids long. This table comes from immunoSEQ multiplex PCR, and its TCRdb copy is limited to in-frame clones, with some not included. This sample has approximately 260,000 clones; around 88% occur once, and the top ten carry 1.2%. This entry is derived from a study of cytomegalovirus exposure and HLA in healthy donors. Across the whole study: It was reported in a later analysis that the 95 to 150 validation repertoires used the same platform as the approximately 650 first-cohort repertoires. Study-wide findings and caveats: High sensitivity and specificity were reportedly achieved when the classifier diagnosed cytomegalovirus status.

The receptor's source is a woman aged 30 to 39 in good health and CMV-seropositive. The rearrangement uses TRBV4-1 and TRBJ2-1; TRBD2 aligns across 10 bases. The sequencing sample was made of PBMCs. For the CDR3, the DNA is TGCGCCAGCAGCCACCTAGCGGGAGTCTTCTATGAGCAGTTCTTC. Protein product: CASSHLAGVFYEQFF.